The present TCR beta chain was sequenced within a study of PD-1 blockade in mismatch repair-deficient tumors. Broader study findings: Tumor-resident clones, often undetectable pretreatment in blood, expanded then contracted after pembrolizumab.

Comments on this clone: The antigen remains undetermined.

Repertoires were generated with immunoSEQ multiplex PCR, while TCRdb's copy carries only in-frame clones and drops some. The sample records roughly 53,000 clones, around 73% being singletons. The CDR3 runs 17 residues. Germline CDR1 reads SGHVS; CDR2 reads FNYEAQ. V trimming: 3 bases; J trimming: 0 bases; junction bases outside the gene matches: 6. This sample comprised peripheral blood, obtained 4 weeks after starting pembrolizumab. The chain is built from TRBV7-6 and TRBJ1-4; TRBD1 matches at 8 bases. The TCR was taken from an adult with mismatch repair-deficient cancer. The CDR3 bases are TGTGCCAGCAGCTTTGGACAGGGATTTACAACTAATGAAAAACTGTTTTTT. It translates to CASSFGQGFTTNEKLFF.